One and the same sample provided the 11 T cell receptor beta chains below, sequenced in a study of graft-versus-host responses after intestinal transplantation. Data came from immunoSEQ multiplex PCR; TCRdb stores just in-frame clones and leaves some out. This table holds 60,000 to 75,000 clones, 70% to 90% found once. Their antigen targets remain unknown. Sequenced material: unstimulated CD8+ T cells sorted from spleen or lymph node cells, taken before intestinal transplant. The receptors derive from a human donor who received an intestinal transplant.

CDR3 region: CASSLRTSWGPGELFF. The CDR3 coding sequence is TGCGCCAGCAGCCTGCGGACTAGCTGGGGTCCCGGGGAGCTGTTTTTT. J is TRBJ2-2 and V is TRBV5-1, with 8 bases fitting TRBD2. CDR1 SGHRS and CDR2 YFSETQ come from the germline V gene. The J segment lost 6 bases and the V segment lost 4 bases, leaving 11 bases of the junction unmatched. The CDR3 has 16 amino acids.

The rearrangement uses TRBV28 and TRBJ2-1; no reliable D call. CDR3 length equals 16 residues. Trimming shortened V by 6 bases and J by 5 bases, and 20 bases separated the two germline ends. Per germline, CDR1 MDHEN and CDR2 SYDVKM. This CDR3 is CASSLRSARLDNEQFF. Here the CDR3 DNA reads TGTGCCAGCAGCCTTCGGTCTGCAAGACTCGACAATGAGCAGTTCTTC.

V usage is TRBV19 and J usage is TRBJ1-5; weak D call: TRBD1 (5 bases). Germline V lookup: CDR1 LNHDA, CDR2 SQIVND (reference sequence). V lost 3 bases, J lost 5 bases, and 11 bases lay in between. This CDR3 has 14 amino acids. DNA of the CDR3: TGTGCCAGTAGTATTAGGACACCCGATCAGCCCCAGCATTTT. As protein: CASSIRTPDQPQHF. The variable domain in full, completed from reference TRBV19 and TRBJ1-5, reads DGGITQSPKYLFRKEGQNVTLSCEQNLNHDAMYWYRQDPGQGLRLIYYSQIVNDFQKGDIAEGYSVSREKKESFPLTVTSAQKNPTAFYLCASSIRTPDQPQHFGDGTRLSIL.

This chain connects TRBV27 to TRBJ1-2, with a weak D call TRBD1 (5 bases). The CDR3 is 14 residues long. The germline V gene encodes CDR1 MNHEY and CDR2 SMNVEV (reference sequence). Trimming removed 4 bases from V and 4 bases from J, with 13 bases in between. The CDR3 here is CASSYSGSSYGYTF. The CDR3 DNA sequence: TGTGCCAGCAGTTATTCAGGGTCATCCTATGGCTACACCTTC.

V and J are TRBV6-4 and TRBJ2-3; a possible D gene is TRBD1 (5 bases). With 2 bases removed from V and 4 bases from J, the gap between germline ends came to 13 bases. CDR1 and CDR2 (germline): MRHNA, SNTAGT. There are 15 residues in the CDR3. CDR3 nucleotides: TGTGCCAGCAGTGACAAAGGGGCCGGAGCAGATACGCAGTATTTT. As protein: CASSDKGAGADTQYF.

The chain recombines TRBV27 with TRBJ2-7; TRBD2 might be the D (7 bases). This CDR3 has 14 amino acids. Trimming removed 3 bases from V and 2 bases from J, with 11 bases in between. Germline V CDR1 and CDR2: MNHEY, SMNVEV (reference sequence). The CDR3 DNA reads TGTGCCAGCAGTTTGCGCGGGGGCCCCTACGAGCAGTACTTC. Amino acids: CASSLRGGPYEQYF.

This rearrangement joins TRBV6-5 to TRBJ2-7; weak D call: TRBD1 (6 bases). The CDR3 totals 14 residues. The V and J ends lost 2 bases and 3 bases respectively, with 11 bases between them. CDR1 MNHEY and CDR2 SVGAGI come from the germline V gene. CDR3 nucleotides: TGTGCCAGCAGTTACACACAGGGATACTACGAGCAGTACTTC. It is translated as CASSYTQGYYEQYF.

V usage is TRBV2 and J usage is TRBJ2-4; TRBD1 matches 9 bases. The CDR3 is 15 amino acids. The J segment lost 0 bases and the V segment lost 6 bases, leaving 3 bases of the junction unmatched. Germline CDR1 SNHLY, CDR2 FYNNEI. CDR3 sequence reads: CASSGQGLAKNIQYF. Here the CDR3 DNA reads TGTGCCAGCAGCGGACAGGGGTTAGCCAAAAACATTCAGTACTTC.

V usage is TRBV7-3 and J usage is TRBJ2-3; perhaps TRBD2 as D (5 bases). The germline V and J ends were trimmed by 2 bases and 6 bases, with 12 bases remaining between them. This CDR3 is built from 14 residues. CDR1 SGHTA and CDR2 FQGTGA come from the germline V gene. CDR3 region: CASSLAGPGDTQYF. In DNA form, the CDR3 reads TGTGCCAGCAGCTTAGCCGGACCGGGGGATACGCAGTATTTT.

The rearrangement joins TRBV11-2 to TRBJ1-1; tentatively, D is TRBD1 (5 bases). CDR1 and CDR2 from the germline V gene are SGHAT and FQNNGV. Trimming cost V 4 bases and J 1 base, with 10 bases left between them. The CDR3 covers 14 residues. In DNA form, the CDR3 reads TGTGCCAGCAGCTCCGGGGGGGGGAACACTGAAGCTTTCTTT. It is translated as CASSSGGGNTEAFF.

The V and J genes are TRBV28 and TRBJ2-7, with 11 bases fitting TRBD1. The CDR3 loop spans 15 amino acids. V lost 3 bases and J lost 4; bases outside the gene matches: 5. The V gene's germline CDR1 is MDHEN and CDR2 SYDVKM. Here the CDR3 DNA reads TGTGCCAGCAGTTTGTGGGACAGGGGGTTTTACGAGCAGTACTTC. It yields the protein CASSLWDRGFYEQYF.